Below, 8 T cell receptor beta chains from the same sample are listed, as sequenced in a study of Graves' ophthalmopathy and Graves' hyperthyroidism (dated 2018 in TCRdb). Sequencing instrument: Illumina HiSeq 2000. TCR beta CDR3 regions were amplified from RNA transcripts for repertoire sequencing. The first round of RT-PCR was done with HTBI primers and the Qiagen OneStep RT-PCR kit, and was followed by a second round of multiplex PCR, then size selection and purification. The public reads were run again by TCRdb, first through fastp at Q25 and then through MiXCR, and only productive beta chains were kept. Identical CDR3 proteins give one entry, which carries the most common genes and DNA. This sample comprises about 370,000 distinct CDR3 sequences, about 18% of them detected only once. The ten biggest clones cover 1.6% of the sample. Sequenced sample: peripheral blood. Receptors were obtained from a woman aged 18 to 35 with Graves' ophthalmopathy. Donor details come from another sample of the same person, matched by shared clones.

This clonotype was recorded many times. This rearrangement joins TRBV6-5 to TRBJ1-2; 8 positions match TRBD1. Germline trimming cut 3 bases from V and 8 bases from J; bases unmatched to any gene: 11. Germline-derived CDR1 and CDR2 are MNHEY and SVGAGI. The CDR3 consists of 15 residues. CDR3 in amino acids: CASSYRRGPLGGYTF. DNA of the CDR3: TGTGCCAGCAGTTATCGCAGGGGGCCCTTAGGGGGCTACACCTTC.

There are many counts of this clonotype. The rearrangement links TRBV19 to TRBJ1-2, with D perhaps matching TRBD1 (6 bases). V was cut by 8 bases and J by 3 bases, with 22 bases left in between. The CDR3 contains 16 residues. Germline-derived CDR1 and CDR2 are LNHDA and SQIVND (reference sequence). CDR3: CASCSTGSILHYGYTF. The DNA for the CDR3 is TGTGCCAGTTGTTCGACAGGATCCATTCTCCACTATGGCTACACCTTC.

This clonotype was picked up many times. The V and J genes are TRBV7-2 and TRBJ2-7; D is unclear. Germline-derived CDR1 and CDR2 are SGHTA and FQGNSA. The CDR3 has 14 residues. Trimming removed 5 bases from V and 3 bases from J, with 14 bases in between. The CDR3 region has the DNA TGTGCCAGCAGCCCCCGGGCCGGTAGCTACGAGCAGTACTTC. This encodes CASSPRAGSYEQYF.

This clonotype was seen many times. The rearrangement joins TRBV29-1 to TRBJ1-2; D unclear. Trimming shortened V by 3 bases and J by 5 bases, and 13 bases separated the two germline ends. This CDR3 contains 13 residues. Germline lookup yields CDR1 SQVTM and CDR2 ANQGSEA. CDR3 in amino acids: CSVDRGGNYGYTF. The CDR3 bases are TGCAGCGTTGACAGAGGAGGAAATTATGGCTACACCTTC.

J is TRBJ1-5 and V is TRBV18, with 8 bases matching TRBD1. The CDR3 contains 16 residues. Losses at the gene ends were 4 bases for V and 3 bases for J; bases not matched to a gene: 8. Germline CDR1 and CDR2: KGHSH and LQKENI. CDR3 DNA: TGTGCCAGCTCACTCGGACAGGGCCATATCAATCAGCCCCAGCATTTT. Translation gives CASSLGQGHINQPQHF.

This clonotype was observed many times. The chain is built from TRBV6-5 and TRBJ2-7; the D gene is possibly TRBD1 (7 bases). Germline lookup yields CDR1 MNHEY and CDR2 SVGAGI. There are 14 residues in the CDR3. V was shortened by 5 bases and J by 5 bases, with 16 bases between the two germline ends. The CDR3 protein is CASSLQGRLDEQYF. CDR3 nucleotides: TGTGCCAGCAGTCTACAGGGGAGGCTCGACGAGCAGTACTTC.

This clonotype was seen at least ten times. V and J are TRBV29-1 and TRBJ2-5, with D tentatively TRBD1 or TRBD2 (6 bases each). Germline V gene sequence: CDR1 SQVTM, CDR2 ANQGSEA. V lost 3 bases and J 4 bases, leaving 27 bases between the germline ends. The CDR3 length is 18 residues. For the CDR3, the DNA is TGCAGCGTTGAGCCCTACGAGGCCAGGGGAGGTAAAAGAGAGACCCAGTACTTC. Its translation: CSVEPYEARGGKRETQYF.

This clonotype showed up many times. V gene TRBV6-1 combines with J gene TRBJ1-5, with 10 bases aligning to TRBD1. V trimming: 3 bases; J trimming: 2 bases; junction bases outside the gene matches: 10. Germline CDR1 is MNHNS and CDR2 is SASEGT. CDR3 length: 18 amino acids. CDR3 DNA sequence: TGTGCCAGCAGTGAGGCGCTTCTCGGGACAGGGGGCAATCAGCCCCAGCATTTT. It yields the protein CASSEALLGTGGNQPQHF.